Listed below are T cell receptor beta chains from one sample, sequenced in a study of T cells in Graves' hyperthyroidism and ophthalmopathy. TCRdb ran MiXCR on the multiplex PCR reads and lists one entry per CDR3 protein. The sample has about 840,000 distinct CDR3 sequences; about 38% are singletons. Sample: blood. Source of these receptors: a man between 18 and 29 years old with Graves' hyperthyroidism. CDR3s include the opening cysteine and the closing phenylalanine or tryptophan. Fields, in order: V gene, J gene, CDR3 length, CDR3 protein.

V gene: TRBV19; J gene: TRBJ1-1; CDR3 length: 15; CDR3 protein: CASSIRGPLNTEAFF
V gene: TRBV7-2; J gene: TRBJ2-7; CDR3 length: 14; CDR3 protein: CASSLGSLLNEQYF
V gene: TRBV2; J gene: TRBJ1-1; CDR3 length: 11; CDR3 protein: CARQGLKEAFF
V gene: TRBV7-9; J gene: TRBJ2-2; CDR3 length: 14; CDR3 protein: CASSLYQGSGELFF
V gene: TRBV29-1; J gene: TRBJ1-4; CDR3 length: 13; CDR3 protein: CSATTGANEKLFF
V gene: TRBV7-2; J gene: TRBJ2-7; CDR3 length: 14; CDR3 protein: CASSFETLGYEQYF
V gene: TRBV10-3; J gene: TRBJ1-4; CDR3 length: 16; CDR3 protein: CAISSSLTDVNEKLFF
V gene: TRBV10-3; J gene: TRBJ1-1; CDR3 length: 11; CDR3 protein: CAGQRNTEAFF
V gene: TRBV29-1; J gene: TRBJ2-2; CDR3 length: 14; CDR3 protein: CSGRGHLNTGELFF
V gene: TRBV6-5; J gene: TRBJ2-5; CDR3 length: 13; CDR3 protein: CASRRAIQETQYF
V gene: TRBV29-1; J gene: TRBJ1-2; CDR3 length: 13; CDR3 protein: CSVGGADSYGYTF
V gene: TRBV7-2; J gene: TRBJ2-7; CDR3 length: 13; CDR3 protein: CASSFRKDYEQYF
V gene: TRBV4-1; J gene: TRBJ1-2; CDR3 length: 15; CDR3 protein: CASSRQQGVGDGYTF
V gene: TRBV7-9; J gene: TRBJ2-2; CDR3 length: 14; CDR3 protein: CASSRDRDTGELLF
V gene: TRBV4-1; J gene: TRBJ1-2; CDR3 length: 16; CDR3 protein: CASSPNRGDTHYGYTF
V gene: TRBV5-1; J gene: TRBJ1-1; CDR3 length: 14; CDR3 protein: CASSRTGMMTEAFF
V gene: TRBV9; J gene: TRBJ1-2; CDR3 length: 15; CDR3 protein: CASSYGDSPNYGYTF
V gene: TRBV2; J gene: TRBJ2-7; CDR3 length: 12; CDR3 protein: CASFGRLYEQYF
V gene: TRBV14; J gene: TRBJ1-1; CDR3 length: 15; CDR3 protein: CASSQPGGGVTEAFF
V gene: TRBV6-5; J gene: TRBJ2-2; CDR3 length: 14; CDR3 protein: CASSSQGFTGELFF
V gene: TRBV10-3; J gene: TRBJ1-2; CDR3 length: 13; CDR3 protein: CAISRQGMDGYTF
V gene: TRBV2; J gene: TRBJ2-5; CDR3 length: 13; CDR3 protein: CASMNGGQETQYF
V gene: TRBV7-2; J gene: TRBJ2-2; CDR3 length: 18; CDR3 protein: CASSLGLAGGKNTGELFF
V gene: TRBV20-1; J gene: TRBJ1-1; CDR3 length: 14; CDR3 protein: CSASNTGVSTEAFF
V gene: TRBV15; J gene: TRBJ2-7; CDR3 length: 14; CDR3 protein: CATANHGISYEQYF
V gene: TRBV7-9; J gene: TRBJ2-7; CDR3 length: 16; CDR3 protein: CASSFPTSGVDSEQYF
V gene: TRBV7-9; J gene: TRBJ1-1; CDR3 length: 14; CDR3 protein: CASIKGTENTEAFF
V gene: TRBV29-1; J gene: TRBJ2-7; CDR3 length: 15; CDR3 protein: CSVEAWHRNTYEQYF
V gene: TRBV20-1; J gene: TRBJ1-5; CDR3 length: 12; CDR3 protein: CSASTGDSYEHF
V gene: TRBV7-9; J gene: TRBJ2-7; CDR3 length: 13; CDR3 protein: CASSLGGPNEQYF
V gene: TRBV20-1; J gene: TRBJ2-7; CDR3 length: 12; CDR3 protein: CSATGDSYEQYF
V gene: TRBV7-9; J gene: TRBJ2-7; CDR3 length: 14; CDR3 protein: CASSYGPGAYEQYF
V gene: TRBV7-9; J gene: TRBJ2-7; CDR3 length: 14; CDR3 protein: CASSTGADAYEQYF
V gene: TRBV6-2/TRBV6-3; J gene: TRBJ2-7; CDR3 length: 14; CDR3 protein: CASSPLGQGTEQYF
V gene: TRBV5-1; J gene: TRBJ2-7; CDR3 length: 14; CDR3 protein: CASSGTGQSYEQYF
V gene: TRBV7-2; J gene: TRBJ2-7; CDR3 length: 16; CDR3 protein: CASSPRRDSFSYEQYF
V gene: TRBV12-3/TRBV12-4; J gene: TRBJ1-2; CDR3 length: 12; CDR3 protein: CASSRGPEGYTF
V gene: TRBV20-1; J gene: TRBJ2-7; CDR3 length: 15; CDR3 protein: CSASSPEPPYGEQYF
V gene: TRBV5-1; J gene: TRBJ2-5; CDR3 length: 15; CDR3 protein: CASSPRTVSEETQYF
V gene: TRBV24-1; J gene: TRBJ2-5; CDR3 length: 12; CDR3 protein: CATGMLQETQYF
V gene: TRBV9; J gene: TRBJ1-1; CDR3 length: 13; CDR3 protein: CASSADKNTEAFF
V gene: TRBV12-3/TRBV12-4; J gene: TRBJ1-5; CDR3 length: 13; CDR3 protein: CASTHSENQPQHF
V gene: TRBV12-3/TRBV12-4; J gene: TRBJ2-2; CDR3 length: 14; CDR3 protein: CASRSTGELGELFF
V gene: TRBV12-3/TRBV12-4; J gene: TRBJ2-5; CDR3 length: 13; CDR3 protein: CASSLGTGSNQYF
V gene: TRBV29-1; J gene: TRBJ2-7; CDR3 length: 14; CDR3 protein: CSVEEGDGLYEQYF
V gene: TRBV20-1; J gene: TRBJ2-7; CDR3 length: 15; CDR3 protein: CSAMAGAVPTYEQYF
V gene: TRBV4-1; J gene: TRBJ1-5; CDR3 length: 13; CDR3 protein: CASSQTALEPQHF
V gene: TRBV20-1; J gene: TRBJ1-4; CDR3 length: 14; CDR3 protein: CSANPSEVHEKLFF
V gene: TRBV15; J gene: TRBJ1-2; CDR3 length: 14; CDR3 protein: CATSREGGNYGYTF
V gene: TRBV7-2; J gene: TRBJ2-7; CDR3 length: 14; CDR3 protein: CASSARDRTYEQYF
V gene: TRBV5-4; J gene: TRBJ1-6; CDR3 length: 16; CDR3 protein: CASSSGTGGSGSPLHF
V gene: TRBV20-1; J gene: TRBJ2-5; CDR3 length: 16; CDR3 protein: CSARALAGGHQETQYF
V gene: TRBV25-1; J gene: TRBJ2-5; CDR3 length: 13; CDR3 protein: CASSLGDQETQYF